The 20 T cell receptor beta chains in this list originate from one sample, sequenced in a study of T cell repertoires in cytomegalovirus infection. TCRdb re-derived calls from the reads in MiXCR, one entry per CDR3 protein. The profile shows about 25,000 distinct CDR3 sequences, 20% to 25% of them singletons. Their cognate antigens are unknown. This specimen consisted of CD8+ T cells from cultured PBMCs, obtained from culture after CMV antigen stimulation. The receptors come from a human donor in good health (CMV status not recorded). Some clones in this sample may be carry-over from other donors' samples.

This clonotype came up a few times. This chain connects TRBV2 to TRBJ1-5; TRBD1 might be the D (5 bases). Trimming removed 1 base at V and 7 bases at J, with 11 bases between. The CDR3 contains 14 residues. Germline CDR1 is SNHLY and CDR2 is FYNNEI. The CDR3 region is CASSEVQANQPQHF. In DNA, the CDR3 is TGTGCCAGCAGTGAAGTACAGGCAAACCAGCCCCAGCATTTT.

The V and J genes are TRBV6-2 or TRBV6-3 and TRBJ2-3; the D is unclear. This CDR3 has 15 residues. Germline CDR1 MNHEY, CDR2 SVGEGT. Between the trimmed V and J ends, which lost 1 base and 2 bases, there was a span of 10 bases. In DNA form, the CDR3 reads TGTGCCAGCAGTTACTGGTTATCTGACACAGATACGCAGTATTTT. It translates to CASSYWLSDTDTQYF.

This clonotype appeared many times. The V call is TRBV7-9, the J call TRBJ2-5; weak D call: TRBD2 (6 bases). The V gene's germline CDR1 is SEHNR and CDR2 FQNEAQ (reference sequence). Trimming pared 4 bases from V and 2 bases from J, leaving 17 bases between. The CDR3 contains 16 residues. CDR3: CASSWTGVDRQETQYF. The CDR3 DNA reads TGTGCCAGCAGCTGGACGGGAGTGGATCGGCAAGAGACCCAGTACTTC.

This clonotype was observed a handful of times. The V and J genes are TRBV2 and TRBJ2-7, with a weak D call TRBD1 (6 bases). Germline CDR1 SNHLY, CDR2 FYNNEI. The CDR3 length is 12 residues. Trimming took 7 bases from V and 5 from J, leaving 12 bases between them. This chain's CDR3 is CASTAGVHEQYF. CDR3 nucleotide sequence: TGTGCCAGCACGGCAGGGGTGCACGAGCAGTACTTC.

This clonotype occurred a few times. The chain combines TRBV6-2 or TRBV6-3 with TRBJ1-1; 7 bases fit TRBD1. V shed 8 bases and J 4 bases; nucleotides not matched to a gene: 7. The length of the CDR3 is 13 residues. CDR1 is MNHEY and CDR2 is SVGEGT in the germline V gene. The CDR3, as DNA: TGTGCCAGCGCACAGGGGATGTCCACTGAAGCTTTCTTT. Encoded protein: CASAQGMSTEAFF.

At least ten counts were recorded for this clonotype. The chain recombines TRBV7-8 with TRBJ1-5; D is undetermined. This CDR3 spans 16 amino acids. V shed 5 bases and J shed 0 bases, with 14 bases lying between them. Germline V gene data show CDR1 as SGHVS and CDR2 as FQNEAQ. Here the CDR3 DNA reads TGTGCCAGCAGCCCGATGTTAAGTGGTAGCAATCAGCCCCAGCATTTT. Its protein product is CASSPMLSGSNQPQHF.

This clonotype was observed many times. The chain employs TRBV7-2 and TRBJ1-3, with D possibly being TRBD1 (5 bases). There are 14 residues in the CDR3. V was trimmed by 2 bases and J by 4 bases, leaving 9 bases between them. The germline V gene has CDR1 SGHTA and CDR2 FQGNSA. This CDR3 reads CASSLQGTGNTIYF. CDR3 sequence (DNA): TGTGCCAGCAGCTTACAAGGGACCGGAAACACCATATATTTT.

This clonotype was counted at least ten times. The V and J genes are TRBV6-2 or TRBV6-3 and TRBJ1-1; no definite D call. V lost 2 bases and J lost 4, with 11 bases in between. The CDR3 is 14 amino acids. CDR1 is MNHEY and CDR2 is SVGEGT in the germline V gene. Here the CDR3 reads CASSYGLTGTEAFF. CDR3 nucleotides: TGTGCCAGCAGTTACGGGCTAACGGGCACTGAAGCTTTCTTT.

This clonotype has more than one count but fewer than ten. V gene TRBV4-1 combines with J gene TRBJ2-7; 10 bases fit TRBD1. Looked up from germline, CDR1 is MGHRA and CDR2 is YSYEKL. Trimming took 5 bases from V and 4 from J; bases not matched to a gene: 8. This CDR3 is built from 15 residues. This CDR3 is CASSGRDRGLYEQYF. CDR3 nucleotides: TGCGCCAGCAGCGGCCGGGACAGGGGTCTGTACGAGCAGTACTTC.

This chain connects TRBV20-1 to TRBJ2-1; TRBD2 matches 15 bases. Germline assignment: CDR1 DFQATT and CDR2 SNEGSKA (reference sequence). The CDR3 consists of 19 residues. V shed 5 bases and J 1 base; nucleotides not matched to a gene: 12. The CDR3: CSAGPGLAGGHESYNEQFF. In DNA, the CDR3 is TGCAGTGCTGGACCGGGACTAGCGGGGGGTCACGAATCCTACAATGAGCAGTTCTTC.

CDR3 region: CASRARPRDKNQPQHF. The CDR3 DNA sequence: TGTGCCAGCAGAGCCCGTCCCAGGGACAAGAATCAGCCCCAGCATTTT. V usage is TRBV27 and J usage is TRBJ1-5; D might be TRBD1 (6 bases). The CDR3 consists of 16 residues. The V gene's germline CDR1 is MNHEY and CDR2 SMNVEV (reference sequence). V gave up 6 bases and J gave up 4 bases, with 19 bases separating them.

This clonotype was observed a few times. The chain employs TRBV5-6 and TRBJ2-5; D ambiguous. There are 16 residues in the CDR3. Germline V CDR1 and CDR2: SGHDT, YYEEEE. V was cut by 0 bases and J by 4 bases, with 16 bases left in between. The CDR3 nucleotides read TGTGCCAGCAGCTTGGGCAGCGCCACGATGGTAGAGACCCAGTACTTC. Encoded protein: CASSLGSATMVETQYF.

This clonotype was detected a few times. The chain uses TRBV27 and TRBJ2-7, with D perhaps TRBD2 (5 bases). The CDR3 is made up of 13 amino acids. Trimming shortened V by 3 bases and J by 7 bases, and 13 bases separated the two germline ends. Germline V gives CDR1 MNHEY, CDR2 SMNVEV (reference sequence). The CDR3 region is CASSFGQSGEQYF. CDR3 DNA sequence: TGTGCCAGCAGTTTCGGGCAGTCGGGGGAGCAGTACTTC.

This clonotype was seen only a few times. The chain joins TRBV9 to TRBJ1-2, with 9 nucleotides matching TRBD1. The CDR3 spans 15 residues. V dropped 4 bases and J dropped 4; count of bases not matched to a gene: 8. In germline, CDR1 is SGDLS, CDR2 YYNGEE. The CDR3 loop is CASSPGTGNLYGYTF. DNA of the CDR3: TGTGCCAGCAGCCCCGGGACAGGGAACCTCTATGGCTACACCTTC.

There are a few counts of this clonotype. The chain combines TRBV6-2 or TRBV6-3 with TRBJ1-5; D possibly corresponds to TRBD1 (5 bases). CDR3 length: 19 residues. CDR1 and CDR2 (germline): MNHEY, SVGEGT. Trimming left V 1 base short and J 2 bases short, with 21 bases between. In DNA form, the CDR3 reads TGTGCCAGCAGTTACTTGGGGCAGGGCCCCGTTTGGGGCAATCAGCCCCAGCATTTT. It encodes CASSYLGQGPVWGNQPQHF.

This clonotype was seen a few times. The J gene is TRBJ2-2, the V gene TRBV2; D perhaps matches TRBD2 (6 bases). Deletions cut 6 bases from V and 6 bases from J, with 11 bases between. The CDR3 runs 13 residues. Germline V gene lookup returns CDR1 SNHLY and CDR2 FYNNEI. In DNA form, the CDR3 reads TGTGCCAGCAGATTGGAGGGCGCCGGGGAGCTGTTTTTT. Protein product: CASRLEGAGELFF.

This clonotype came up a few times. The J gene is TRBJ2-5, the V gene TRBV7-2; possible D gene TRBD2, 6 bases. Germline V gene data show CDR1 as SGHTA and CDR2 as FQGNSA. With 2 bases removed from V and 0 bases from J, the gap between germline ends came to 7 bases. The CDR3 loop spans 14 amino acids. The CDR3: CASSLLANQETQYF. The CDR3 bases are TGTGCCAGCAGCTTACTAGCGAACCAAGAGACCCAGTACTTC.

The rearrangement joins TRBV5-6 to TRBJ1-5; 10 bases fit TRBD1. The CDR3 totals 15 residues. Germline V gene sequence: CDR1 SGHDT, CDR2 YYEEEE. V trimming: 3 bases; J trimming: 2 bases; junction bases outside the gene matches: 2. The CDR3 here is CASSSGTGGNQPQHF. The CDR3 DNA reads TGTGCCAGCAGCTCCGGGACAGGGGGCAATCAGCCCCAGCATTTT. The variable domain in full, completed from reference TRBV5-6 and TRBJ1-5, reads DAGVTQSPTHLIKTRGQQVTLRCSPKSGHDTVSWYQQALGQGPQFIFQYYEEEERQRGNFPDRFSGHQFPNYSSELNVNALLLGDSALYLCASSSGTGGNQPQHFGDGTRLSIL.

This chain joins TRBV28 and TRBJ2-7; 7 positions match TRBD1. CDR3 length: 14 residues. The J segment lost 2 bases and the V segment lost 5 bases, leaving 6 bases of the junction unmatched. Germline-derived CDR1 and CDR2 are MDHEN and SYDVKM. CDR3 coding DNA: TGTGCCAGCAGTATAGGGGGCTTTCCCTACGAGCAGTACTTC. Protein sequence: CASSIGGFPYEQYF.

This clonotype was seen at least ten times. The chain carries TRBV7-8 and TRBJ1-4; D unclear. The CDR3 sequence is 17 residues long. V was pared by 3 bases and J by 5 bases, with 19 bases between. Germline V gene sequence: CDR1 SGHVS, CDR2 FQNEAQ. CDR3 loop: CASSFNHGGGINEKLFF. As DNA, the CDR3 is TGTGCCAGCAGCTTTAATCACGGCGGTGGAATCAATGAAAAACTGTTTTTT.